This entry lists 26 T cell receptor beta chains sequenced from one sample in a study of T cell repertoires in cytomegalovirus infection. Via MiXCR, TCRdb re-called the reads, giving one row per CDR3 protein. The sample carries fewer than 950,000 distinct CDR3 sequences, about 33% recorded once. No antigen has been assigned to these receptors. Sequencing used cultured CD8+ T cells from PBMCs, obtained from culture after CMV antigen stimulation. These receptors were obtained from a human donor in good health (CMV status not recorded). Some clones in this sample may be carry-over from other donors' samples.

The chain recombines TRBV19 with TRBJ2-2, with unresolved D. The V end lost 5 bases, the J end lost 3 bases, and 4 bases lay between the germline ends. Germline lookup yields CDR1 LNHDA and CDR2 SQIVND (reference sequence). This CDR3 has 12 residues. In DNA form, the CDR3 reads TGTGCCAGTAGTGCGTACACCGGGGAGCTGTTTTTT. Amino acids: CASSAYTGELFF.

V is TRBV9 and J is TRBJ2-5, with 11 bases fitting TRBD2. The germline V gene has CDR1 SGDLS and CDR2 YYNGEE. Trimming removed 3 bases from V and 3 bases from J; junction bases left unmatched: 13. This CDR3 is built from 18 residues. In DNA, the CDR3 is TGTGCCAGCAGCGAGTCCTTTTGGGGTAGCGGGGGGGAAGAGACCCAGTACTTC. Protein product: CASSESFWGSGGEETQYF.

The V call is TRBV11-3, the J call TRBJ2-3, with 8 bases matching TRBD1. The CDR3 is made up of 15 amino acids. The germline V gene has CDR1 SGHNT and CDR2 YENEEA. After removal of 2 bases from V and 4 bases from J, the junction contained 5 bases not matched to a gene. CDR3 coding DNA: TGTGCCAGCAGCTTAAGGCAGGGGGCTTCAGATACGCAGTATTTT. Translation: CASSLRQGASDTQYF.

The sample holds a few counts of this clonotype. This chain uses TRBV7-6 with TRBJ2-5; D gene ambiguous. Germline values: CDR1 SGHVS, CDR2 FNYEAQ. This CDR3 contains 16 residues. Trimming removed 1 base at V and 5 bases at J, with 17 bases between. The CDR3: CASSLVLAALQETQYF. CDR3 DNA: TGTGCCAGCAGCTTAGTTCTGGCTGCACTCCAGGAGACCCAGTACTTC.

The gene calls are TRBV6-5 and TRBJ2-1, with 13 bases aligning to TRBD2. From germline, CDR1 is MNHEY and CDR2 SVGAGI. V was pared by 0 bases and J by 7 bases, with 6 bases of the junction left unmatched. The length of the CDR3 is 17 residues. The CDR3 loop reads CASSYSTSGGYVNEQFF. The CDR3 DNA reads TGTGCCAGCAGTTACTCGACTAGCGGGGGGTACGTTAATGAGCAGTTCTTC.

This clonotype was recorded a few times. CDR3 sequence (DNA): TGTGCCAGCAGCTTAGATAACGGGGACCACGAGCAGTACTTC. Translated, it gives CASSLDNGDHEQYF. The V call is TRBV11-3, the J call TRBJ2-7; TRBD1 or TRBD2 may be the D gene (5 bases each). Trimming removed 0 bases at V and 5 bases at J, with 11 bases between. CDR3 length: 14 residues. CDR1 and CDR2 from the germline V gene are SGHNT and YENEEA.

This clonotype has more than one count but fewer than ten. The chain combines TRBV6-1 with TRBJ2-7; tentatively, D is TRBD2 (5 bases). V was clipped by 5 bases and J by 1 base, with 9 bases between them. This CDR3 comprises 13 residues. Germline values: CDR1 MNHNS, CDR2 SASEGT. CDR3 nucleotides: TGTGCCAGCAGTAACCGGGGTTCCTACGAGCAGTACTTC. Protein sequence: CASSNRGSYEQYF.

The chain uses TRBV5-1 and TRBJ1-1; D remains unclear. The germline V gene has CDR1 SGHRS and CDR2 YFSETQ. V lost 0 bases and J 5 bases, leaving 11 bases between the germline ends. The CDR3 runs to 14 residues. The DNA for the CDR3 is TGCGCCAGCAGCTTGGCCGACGGCGAGACTGAAGCTTTCTTT. The encoded protein is CASSLADGETEAFF.

This clonotype was seen repeatedly, ten times or more. This chain connects TRBV4-1 to TRBJ1-1; D call uncertain. The germline V gene has CDR1 MGHRA and CDR2 YSYEKL. Trimming shortened V by 1 base and J by 1 base, and 10 bases separated the two germline ends. The CDR3 is made up of 15 amino acids. As DNA, the CDR3 is TGCGCCAGCAGCCAAGGGATCAGGACGAACACTGAAGCTTTCTTT. Protein: CASSQGIRTNTEAFF.

The chain is built from TRBV20-1 and TRBJ2-7; D may match TRBD1 or TRBD2 (5 bases each). Trimming pared 4 bases from V and 0 bases from J, leaving 10 bases between. This CDR3 region has 13 residues. CDR1 and CDR2 (germline): DFQATT, SNEGSKA (reference sequence). The CDR3 bases are TGCAGTGCTAACGACAGCGGCTCCTACGAGCAGTACGTC. It encodes CSANDSGSYEQYV.

About this clonotype itself: One junction end does not reproduce the germline sequence, and a read error may be involved. V is TRBV7-2 and J is TRBJ2-3; D may correspond to TRBD1 or TRBD2 (5 bases each). CDR3 length: 14 amino acids. Per the germline V gene, CDR1 is SGHTA and CDR2 is FQGNSA. The CDR3 sequence is CANSLWGTPDTQYF. The DNA for the CDR3 is TGTGCCAACAGCCTTTGGGGGACCCCAGATACGCAGTATTTT. The complete variable domain, with remaining parts taken from reference TRBV7-2 and TRBJ2-3, reads GAGVSQSPSNKVTEKGKDVELRCDPISGHTALYWYRQSLGQGLEFLIYFQGNSAPDKSGLPSDRFSAERTGGSVSTLTIQRTQQEDSAVYLCANSLWGTPDTQYFGPGTRLTVL.

The chain joins TRBV24-1 to TRBJ1-2, with unresolved D. This CDR3 has 15 residues. V gave up 6 bases and J gave up 3 bases, with 16 bases separating them. CDR1 and CDR2 (germline): KGHDR, SFDVKD. This chain's CDR3 is CATSQRRQTYYGYTF. Here the CDR3 DNA reads TGTGCCACCAGTCAAAGGAGACAAACTTACTATGGCTACACCTTC.

The chain joins TRBV12-3 or TRBV12-4 to TRBJ1-1, with 10 bases lining up with TRBD1. J lost 0 bases, V lost 5 bases, and 9 bases had no gene match. This CDR3 is 17 amino acids long. The CDR3 region is CASSHDRGPRMNTEAFF. The CDR3 bases are TGTGCCAGCAGTCACGACAGGGGGCCGAGGATGAACACTGAAGCTTTCTTT.

There are a few counts of this clonotype. This chain uses TRBV10-2 with TRBJ2-7; 10 bases fit TRBD1. Per the germline V gene, CDR1 is WSHSY and CDR2 is SAAADI. Germline trimming cut 6 bases from V and 3 bases from J; bases unmatched to any gene: 8. CDR3 size: 15 residues. CDR3 protein: CASRSWDRGHYEQYV. The CDR3 region has the DNA TGCGCCAGCAGGTCTTGGGACAGGGGTCACTACGAGCAGTACGTC.

The table lists this clonotype with a few counts. Here the CDR3 reads CASSDGREAFF. CDR3 bases: TGTGCCAGCAGTGACGGAAGGGAAGCTTTCTTT. The chain joins TRBV25-1 to TRBJ1-1; no definite D call. This CDR3 is 11 amino acids long. The germline gives CDR1 MGHDK, CDR2 SYGVNS. The V gene lost 3 bases and the J gene lost 8 bases, with 7 bases spanning the gap.

This chain links TRBV27 with TRBJ1-1, with D unresolved. Germline loops: CDR1 MNHEY, CDR2 SMNVEV (reference sequence). V was shortened by 3 bases and J by 1 base, with 15 bases between the two germline ends. CDR3 length equals 16 residues. CDR3 loop: CASSFPSESGNTEAFF. The CDR3 region has the DNA TGTGCCAGCAGTTTCCCCTCAGAATCCGGGAACACTGAAGCTTTCTTT.

Comment on this clonotype: One base away lies a much larger clone, so this may be a sequencing read error. The J gene is TRBJ2-2, the V gene TRBV28; 11 bases fit TRBD1. Trimming at V came to 5 bases and at J to 6 bases, leaving 8 bases not matched to a gene. There are 16 residues in the CDR3. Germline CDR1 reads MDHEN; CDR2 reads SYDVKM. The CDR3 nucleotides read TGTGCCAGCAGTGACTGGGACAGGGGGTTGGCCGGGGAGCTGTTTTTT. Translating gives CASSDWDRGLAGELFF.

This clonotype has only one observation. The V gene is TRBV27, the J gene TRBJ2-2; D assignment may be TRBD1 or TRBD2 (5 bases each). Germline CDR1 reads MNHEY; CDR2 reads SMNVEV (reference sequence). The CDR3 has 15 residues. V lost 3 bases and J 2 bases, leaving 10 bases between the germline ends. The CDR3 nucleotides read TGTGCCAGCAGTTTTATGGGACCTAACACCGGGGAGCTGTTTTTT. Its protein product is CASSFMGPNTGELFF.

The chain recombines TRBV6-6 with TRBJ2-5, with D perhaps matching TRBD1 (5 bases). With 5 bases removed from V and 2 bases from J, the gap between germline ends came to 12 bases. The CDR3 sequence is 14 residues long. The germline V gene has CDR1 MNHNY and CDR2 SVGAGI (reference sequence). CDR3 bases: TGTGCCAGCAGTGTATTCAGGGAACAAGAGACCCAGTACTTC. This codes for CASSVFREQETQYF.

In this sample, this clonotype turned up a few times. This rearrangement joins TRBV27 to TRBJ2-1; perhaps D is TRBD1 or TRBD2 (5 bases each). This CDR3 region has 13 residues. Looked up from germline, CDR1 is MNHEY and CDR2 is SMNVEV (reference sequence). The V and J ends lost 6 bases and 5 bases respectively, with 11 bases between them. The CDR3 reads CASRGVRNNEQFF. CDR3 bases: TGTGCCAGCAGGGGGGTCAGGAACAATGAGCAGTTCTTC.

The gene calls are TRBV12-3 or TRBV12-4 and TRBJ2-1; maybe TRBD2 (5 bases). V was pared by 9 bases and J by 8 bases, with 11 bases between. CDR3 length: 11 residues. The chain's CDR3 is CASTRIHEQFF. CDR3 DNA sequence: TGTGCCAGTACTAGGATCCATGAGCAGTTCTTC.

The V call is TRBV2, the J call TRBJ2-1; the match to TRBD2 covers 7 bases. Germline loops: CDR1 SNHLY, CDR2 FYNNEI. The CDR3 is made up of 16 amino acids. After removal of 5 bases from V and 1 base from J, the junction contained 8 bases not matched to a gene. Here the CDR3 reads CASSRTSQPSYNEQFF. DNA of the CDR3: TGTGCCAGCAGTCGGACTAGTCAACCTTCCTACAATGAGCAGTTCTTC.

This clonotype has only a few counts. The chain recombines TRBV12-3 or TRBV12-4 with TRBJ1-5; no definite D call. There are 14 residues in the CDR3. V was cut by 6 bases and J by 2 bases, with 11 bases left in between. CDR3 amino acids: CASRTTTGNQPQHF. The CDR3 nucleotides are TGTGCCAGCAGAACGACGACGGGCAATCAGCCCCAGCATTTT.

This sequence joins TRBV6-6 and TRBJ1-2; 10 positions agree with TRBD1. The CDR3 has 15 amino acids. Germline V lookup: CDR1 MNHNY, CDR2 SVGAGI (reference sequence). Unmatched junction bases numbered 8, after V lost 7 bases and J lost 3 bases. CDR3 DNA: TGTGCCAGCAAGAGACAGGGGGCCCCCCACTATGGCTACACCTTC. Residues: CASKRQGAPHYGYTF.

This clonotype was found a few times. CDR3 protein: CATSTTSRASRVGQYF. CDR3 in DNA: TGTGCCACCAGCACTACCTCTCGGGCATCTCGGGTGGGCCAGTACTTC. The chain couples TRBV15 to TRBJ2-5; D unclear. The ends were cut back, 4 bases at V and 10 bases at J, with 25 bases in the middle. Germline lookup yields CDR1 LNHNV and CDR2 YYDKDF (reference sequence). This CDR3 spans 16 amino acids.

This rearrangement joins TRBV20-1 to TRBJ1-2; possible D gene TRBD1, 5 bases. CDR1 is DFQATT and CDR2 is SNEGSKA in the germline V gene (reference sequence). The CDR3 runs to 13 residues. The V gene lost 5 bases and the J gene lost 8 bases, with 18 bases spanning the gap. Written as DNA, the CDR3 is TGCAGTGCTCTAGGCAGGGTGTCAAGGGGCTACACCTTC. This encodes CSALGRVSRGYTF.